The rows below give T cell receptor beta chains drawn from one sample of a study of blood T cell repertoires in COVID-19. Only in-frame clones appear in the TCRdb table, and some are missing; sequencing was by immunoSEQ multiplex PCR. The repertoire holds over 130,000 clones, with 60% to 85% as singletons. The sequencing input was peripheral blood. These receptors were obtained from a man aged 45-60 years with acute or convalescent COVID-19. The CDR3 runs from the conserved cysteine through the conserved F or W. Fields, in order: clone size, V gene, J gene, D gene, CDR3 protein, CDR3 DNA. The D gene is left open where the match is weak. The size of a clone is reported for some rows only, either as once, few or many, or as a class for expanded clones.

abundance: -
v_gene: TRBV10-1
j_gene: TRBJ2-7
d_gene: -
CDR3aa: CASSESLGTLNEQYF
CDR3nt: TGCGCCAGCAGTGAGTCGCTAGGGACACTGAACGAGCAGTACTTC

abundance: once
v_gene: TRBV5-1
j_gene: TRBJ2-3
d_gene: TRBD1
CDR3aa: CASSLQGVGDTQYF
CDR3nt: TGCGCCAGCAGCTTACAGGGGGTGGGCGATACGCAGTATTTT

abundance: -
v_gene: TRBV9
j_gene: TRBJ1-2
d_gene: -
CDR3aa: CASSAGANYGYTF
CDR3nt: TGTGCCAGCAGCGCGGGAGCCAACTATGGCTACACCTTC

abundance: -
v_gene: TRBV4-1
j_gene: TRBJ1-4
d_gene: -
CDR3aa: CASSRGVEGPRTNEKLFF
CDR3nt: TGCGCCAGCAGCCGAGGGGTGGAGGGACCGAGGACTAATGAAAAACTGTTTTTT

abundance: -
v_gene: TRBV6-4
j_gene: TRBJ1-1
d_gene: -
CDR3aa: CASSVQENTEAFF
CDR3nt: TGTGCCAGCAGTGTACAGGAGAACACTGAAGCTTTCTTT

abundance: -
v_gene: TRBV7-2
j_gene: TRBJ1-1
d_gene: -
CDR3aa: CASSWQGQGTEAFF
CDR3nt: TGTGCCAGCAGCTGGCAGGGTCAGGGAACTGAAGCTTTCTTT

abundance: -
v_gene: TRBV9
j_gene: TRBJ1-6
d_gene: -
CDR3aa: CASSVSPYNSPLHF
CDR3nt: TGTGCCAGCAGCGTCTCTCCCTATAATTCACCCCTCCACTTT

abundance: -
v_gene: TRBV15
j_gene: TRBJ1-2
d_gene: -
CDR3aa: CATSSGRGNYGYTF
CDR3nt: TGTGCCACCAGCAGCGGTAGGGGGAACTATGGCTACACCTTC

abundance: few
v_gene: TRBV9
j_gene: TRBJ2-1
d_gene: -
CDR3aa: CASSPSGGVDEQFF
CDR3nt: TGTGCCAGCAGCCCATCGGGCGGGGTGGATGAGCAGTTCTTC

abundance: few
v_gene: TRBV18
j_gene: TRBJ1-6
d_gene: -
CDR3aa: CASSLGMGDSSPLHF
CDR3nt: TGTGCCAGCTCACTTGGCATGGGGGACTCCTCACCCCTCCACTTT

abundance: -
v_gene: TRBV7-8
j_gene: TRBJ2-3
d_gene: -
CDR3aa: CASSLKRTSTDTQYF
CDR3nt: TGTGCCAGCAGCTTAAAGCGGACTAGCACAGATACGCAGTATTTT

abundance: -
v_gene: TRBV20-1
j_gene: TRBJ2-1
d_gene: -
CDR3aa: CSAIGNEQFF
CDR3nt: TGCAGTGCTATCGGGAATGAGCAGTTCTTC

abundance: -
v_gene: TRBV2
j_gene: TRBJ2-5
d_gene: -
CDR3aa: CASSYTRQETQYF
CDR3nt: TGTGCCAGCAGCTACACTAGACAAGAGACCCAGTACTTC

abundance: -
v_gene: TRBV20-1
j_gene: TRBJ1-1
d_gene: -
CDR3aa: CSASKDSEAFF
CDR3nt: TGCAGTGCTAGTAAAGACAGTGAAGCTTTCTTT